The T cell receptor beta chain described here comes from a study of blood T cell repertoires in COVID-19. This clone has just one count. Original processing methods: Counts of nucleated cells, estimated from reference gene primer amplification, were obtained. Data came from immunoSEQ multiplex PCR; TCRdb stores just in-frame clones and leaves some out. V, J and clone size were drawn from that table, and D and trimming were deduced from the DNA. This sample has a few hundred thousand clones; more than 65% occur once, and the top ten carry less than 15%. This CDR3 region has 15 residues. CDR1 SEHNR and CDR2 FQNEAQ come from the germline V gene (reference sequence). V shed 5 bases and J 2 bases; nucleotides not matched to a gene: 8.

Sequencing used peripheral blood. The chain links TRBV7-9 to TRBJ2-7; 8 bases match TRBD1. The sequence was collected from a human donor in a cohort sampled during active COVID-19. CDR3 amino acids: CASSPRQGRTYEQYF. The CDR3 DNA follows: TGTGCCAGCAGCCCCCGACAGGGGCGGACCTACGAGCAGTACTTC. Drawing the rest from reference TRBV7-9 and TRBJ2-7, the complete variable domain is DTGVSQNPRHKITKRGQNVTFRCDPISEHNRLYWYRQTLGQGPEFLTYFQNEAQLEKSRLLSDRFSAERPKGSFSTLEIQRTEQGDSAMYLCASSPRQGRTYEQYFGPGTRLTVT.